This TCR beta chain was observed in a study of identical twins. MiXCR, run by TCRdb on the 5' RACE reads, gives a single entry per CDR3 protein. Among some 760,000 distinct CDR3 sequences, around a sixth were seen once, and the ten largest hold around 13%. Germline CDR1 LGHNT, CDR2 FRNRAP. Trimming removed 2 bases at V and 5 bases at J, with 19 bases between. This CDR3 comprises 17 residues. These data were also filed under a second study, of T cells expressing NK-cell markers.

This TCR was recovered from a woman younger than 35 in good health. The chain recombines TRBV12-5 with TRBJ2-1; a weak D match, TRBD2 (6 bases). Specimen: PBMCs. The CDR3 DNA sequence: TGTGCTAGTGGTTTGTCCCTCCGGGAGCACCTCGACAATGAGCAGTTCTTC. Protein product: CASGLSLREHLDNEQFF.